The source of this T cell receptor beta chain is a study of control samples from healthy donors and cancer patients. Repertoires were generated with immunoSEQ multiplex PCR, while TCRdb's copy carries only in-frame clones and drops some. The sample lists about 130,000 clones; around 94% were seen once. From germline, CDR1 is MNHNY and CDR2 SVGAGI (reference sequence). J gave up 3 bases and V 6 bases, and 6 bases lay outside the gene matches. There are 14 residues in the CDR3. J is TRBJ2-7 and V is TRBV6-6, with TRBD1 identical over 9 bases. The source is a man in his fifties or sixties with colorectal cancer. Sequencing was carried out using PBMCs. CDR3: CASSRGQGHYEQYF. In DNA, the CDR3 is TGTGCCAGCAGCCGGGGACAGGGACACTACGAGCAGTACTTC.